Below are 13 T cell receptor beta chains sequenced from a single sample in a study of T cell repertoires in ileal Crohn's disease. Time point noted: neoterminal ileum biopsy at postoperative endoscopy, about 6 months after surgery. Here immunoSEQ multiplex PCR was the method, and the copy in TCRdb shows in-frame clones only, minus some. The sample includes about 1,900 clones, more than 85% seen only once; the top ten take about 4.5%. Material: ileal tissue. Every receptor here comes from an adult with Crohn's disease.

This chain links TRBV6-1 with TRBJ2-7, with a possible D match to TRBD2 (5 bases). The CDR3 has 16 residues. The germline V gene has CDR1 MNHNS and CDR2 SASEGT. The germline V and J ends were trimmed by 0 bases and 4 bases, with 16 bases remaining between them. CDR3 DNA: TGTGCCAGCAGTGAAGCGAGGGCCAGAGGATGGTACGAGCAGTACTTC. This codes for CASSEARARGWYEQYF.

In the case of this clone: Sequence at one end of the junction differs from germline and may be a read error. The J gene is TRBJ1-2, the V gene TRBV20-1; D uncertain. This CDR3 contains 11 residues. Germline CDR1 reads DFQATT; CDR2 reads SNEGSKA (reference sequence). The CDR3 bases are TGCAGTGCCAGAGTGGGAGTTGGCTACACCTTC. Its translation: CSARVGVGYTF.

This chain connects TRBV5-1 to TRBJ2-5; 11 bases align to TRBD2. Germline CDR1 is SGHRS and CDR2 is YFSETQ. The V segment lost 4 bases and the J segment 3 bases; nucleotides outside the gene matches: 2. There are 14 residues in the CDR3. DNA for the CDR3: TGCGCCAGCAGCCTTAGCGGGAGGGAAGAGACCCAGTACTTC. Its translation: CASSLSGREETQYF.

V is TRBV15 and J is TRBJ2-1; 10 nucleotides agree with TRBD2. The ends lost 4 bases at V and 6 bases at J; junction bases unmatched: 3. The CDR3 loop spans 14 amino acids. The germline gives CDR1 LNHNV, CDR2 YYDKDF (reference sequence). The CDR3: CATSNLAGGNEQFF. DNA for the CDR3: TGTGCCACCAGCAATTTAGCGGGAGGCAATGAGCAGTTCTTC.

The rearrangement uses TRBV4-3 and TRBJ2-3; D gene ambiguous. V was trimmed by 0 bases and J by 5 bases, leaving 9 bases between them. Germline CDR1 reads LGHNA; CDR2 reads YSLEER. The CDR3 totals 14 residues. Here the CDR3 reads CASSQDAPRDTQYF. CDR3 in DNA: TGCGCCAGCAGCCAAGATGCCCCCAGAGATACGCAGTATTTT.

The V call is TRBV7-8, the J call TRBJ2-7; D is perhaps TRBD2 (5 bases). The germline V gene encodes CDR1 SGHVS and CDR2 FQNEAQ. The CDR3 covers 11 residues. Trimming removed 6 bases from V and 6 bases from J, with 9 bases in between. The DNA for the CDR3 is TGTGCCAGCAGTAGAGGAGGCGAGCAGTACTTC. This codes for CASSRGGEQYF.

The sample holds a few counts of this clone. This sequence joins TRBV19 and TRBJ1-2; D is ambiguous. The germline V gene has CDR1 LNHDA and CDR2 SQIVND (reference sequence). Trimming shortened V by 4 bases and J by 4 bases, and 10 bases separated the two germline ends. This CDR3 region has 13 residues. The CDR3 coding sequence is TGTGCCAGTAGTACGCAGGATATCTATGGCTACACCTTC. Amino acids: CASSTQDIYGYTF.

The chain has TRBV6-1 and TRBJ2-3, with TRBD2 matching 13 bases. The germline V gene has CDR1 MNHNS and CDR2 SASEGT. Losses at the gene ends were 5 bases for V and 4 bases for J; bases not matched to a gene: 3. The CDR3 sequence is 15 residues long. The CDR3 DNA is TGTGCCAGCAGTAGGACTAGCGGGAGCCCAGATACGCAGTATTTT. This translates into CASSRTSGSPDTQYF.

CDR3 region: CASSLAGVSYEQYF. The CDR3 DNA reads as TGTGCCAGCAGCTTGGCGGGGGTCTCCTACGAGCAGTACTTC. The rearrangement links TRBV5-6 to TRBJ2-7; perhaps TRBD2 as D (6 bases). Trimming cost V 0 bases and J 0 bases, with 7 bases left between them. From germline, CDR1 is SGHDT and CDR2 YYEEEE. The CDR3 loop spans 14 amino acids. Complete variable domain (other parts from reference TRBV5-6 and TRBJ2-7): DAGVTQSPTHLIKTRGQQVTLRCSPKSGHDTVSWYQQALGQGPQFIFQYYEEEERQRGNFPDRFSGHQFPNYSSELNVNALLLGDSALYLCASSLAGVSYEQYFGPGTRLTVT.

V gene TRBV18 combines with J gene TRBJ2-1, with 8 bases lining up with TRBD1. Trimming at V came to 3 bases and at J to 7 bases, leaving 11 bases not matched to a gene. The V gene's germline CDR1 is KGHSH and CDR2 LQKENI. The CDR3 is 16 residues long. The CDR3 nucleotides are TGTGCCAGCTCACCCCAGGGGGCAAATTTAGGAAATGAGCAGTTCTTC. Its protein product is CASSPQGANLGNEQFF.

In this sample, this clone turned up a few times. This chain joins TRBV9 and TRBJ1-5; the D is unclear. The germline V gene has CDR1 SGDLS and CDR2 YYNGEE. V was shortened by 0 bases and J by 2 bases, with 6 bases between the two germline ends. The CDR3 consists of 14 residues. The CDR3 here is CASSVVLCNQPQHF. CDR3 coding DNA: TGTGCCAGCAGCGTAGTTCTCTGCAATCAGCCCCAGCATTTT.

The chain joins TRBV20-1 to TRBJ2-1; D gene ambiguous. The CDR3 loop spans 11 amino acids. Germline CDR1 reads DFQATT; CDR2 reads SNEGSKA (reference sequence). V was pared by 6 bases and J by 3 bases, with 6 bases between. The DNA for the CDR3 is TGCAGTGCCAAGCTCTACAATGAGCAGTTCTTC. It specifies CSAKLYNEQFF.

The chain couples TRBV19 to TRBJ2-7, with 10 bases that match TRBD2. The CDR3 has 14 amino acids. Germline assignment: CDR1 LNHDA and CDR2 SQIVND (reference sequence). J was trimmed by 6 bases and V by 3 bases; bases with no gene match: 5. The CDR3 sequence is CASSMLAGAREQYF. The CDR3 DNA reads as TGTGCCAGTAGTATGCTAGCGGGAGCTCGCGAGCAGTACTTC.